This passage covers 31 T cell receptor beta chains from one sample sequenced in a study of shared clonotypes between healthy human individuals. Method: immunoSEQ multiplex PCR; TCRdb's copy keeps in-frame clones and lacks some. The sample has about 510,000 clones; around 74% are singletons. The sequenced sample was PBMCs. The receptors were gathered from a woman aged 40 to 50 in good health. Some clones in this sample may be carry-over from other donors' samples.

This clone was counted a few times. The chain employs TRBV15 and TRBJ2-3; TRBD2 might be the D (7 bases). The germline V and J ends were trimmed by 3 bases and 7 bases, with 23 bases remaining between them. The CDR3 extends over 17 amino acids. Per germline, CDR1 LNHNV and CDR2 YYDKDF (reference sequence). Here the CDR3 reads CATSSLGGTIRRNTQYF. CDR3 coding DNA: TGTGCCACCAGCAGCCTGGGGGGGACAATTAGGCGAAATACGCAGTATTTT.

The chain couples TRBV5-4 to TRBJ1-1; tentative D call: TRBD1 (5 bases). The CDR3 has 15 amino acids. From germline, CDR1 is SGHNT and CDR2 YYREEE (reference sequence). The V end lost 6 bases, the J end lost 0 bases, and 15 bases lay between the germline ends. The CDR3 DNA reads TGTGCCAGCAACATCTTTACAGGTATGAACACTGAAGCTTTCTTT. Amino acid sequence: CASNIFTGMNTEAFF.

In this sample, this clone turned up a few times. The genes are TRBV28 and TRBJ2-7; 14 bases map to TRBD2. Germline values: CDR1 MDHEN, CDR2 SYDVKM. Trimming cost V 2 bases and J 0 bases; bases outside gene matches: 9. The CDR3 length is 19 residues. The CDR3 nucleotides are TGTGCCAGCAGTTTACGAGGACTAGCGGGAGGCACGAGCTCCTACGAGCAGTACTTC. Protein: CASSLRGLAGGTSSYEQYF.

V gene TRBV5-5 combines with J gene TRBJ2-3; the match to TRBD2 covers 7 bases. The germline V gene encodes CDR1 SGHKS and CDR2 YYEKEE (reference sequence). The J segment lost 2 bases and the V segment lost 0 bases, leaving 9 bases of the junction unmatched. CDR3 length: 17 amino acids. As DNA, the CDR3 is TGTGCCAGCAGCTTGGCCGGGGCTAGCGGTTACACAGATACGCAGTATTTT. This encodes CASSLAGASGYTDTQYF.

This clone was detected once. V gene TRBV7-2 combines with J gene TRBJ1-2; D possibly corresponds to TRBD1 (5 bases). From germline, CDR1 is SGHTA and CDR2 FQGNSA. The CDR3 is 16 residues long. V was pared by 3 bases and J by 8 bases, with 22 bases between. The CDR3 sequence is CASSFSQGWGAGGYTF. The DNA for the CDR3 is TGTGCCAGCAGCTTCTCCCAAGGGTGGGGCGCCGGGGGCTACACCTTC. Full variable domain (remainder filled in from reference TRBV7-2 and TRBJ1-2): GAGVSQSPSNKVTEKGKDVELRCDPISGHTALYWYRQSLGQGLEFLIYFQGNSAPDKSGLPSDRFSAERTGGSVSTLTIQRTQQEDSAVYLCASSFSQGWGAGGYTFGSGTRLTVV.

V and J are TRBV10-3 and TRBJ2-3; weak D call: TRBD2 (6 bases). Germline CDR1 ENHRY, CDR2 SYGVKD. Trimming stripped 6 bases from V and 0 bases from J, with 19 bases between. CDR3 length: 17 residues. The CDR3 sequence is CAIRKGFLSGSTDTQYF. The CDR3 nucleotides are TGTGCCATCAGGAAGGGTTTCTTAAGCGGGAGCACAGATACGCAGTATTTT.

The rearrangement links TRBV7-2 to TRBJ2-3; D is perhaps TRBD2 (7 bases). The CDR3 runs to 16 residues. Trimming shortened V by 0 bases and J by 1 base, and 11 bases separated the two germline ends. CDR1 SGHTA and CDR2 FQGNSA come from the germline V gene. CDR3 DNA: TGTGCCAGCAGCTTAGCAGGGGGGGTGGGCACAGATACGCAGTATTTT. Its translation is CASSLAGGVGTDTQYF.

The chain links TRBV2 to TRBJ1-5; possibly TRBD1 for D (5 bases). The CDR3 covers 16 residues. The germline gives CDR1 SNHLY, CDR2 FYNNEI. V was shortened by 6 bases and J by 3 bases, with 18 bases between the two germline ends. The CDR3: CASSDLTVEANQPQHF. The CDR3 bases are TGTGCCAGCAGCGACCTGACAGTTGAGGCCAATCAGCCCCAGCATTTT.

The chain carries TRBV28 and TRBJ2-1; a possible D gene is TRBD1 (5 bases). The CDR3 consists of 14 residues. Germline-derived CDR1 and CDR2 are MDHEN and SYDVKM. Trimming took 6 bases from V and 6 from J, leaving 15 bases between them. CDR3 amino acids: CASRLGQLPNEQFF. CDR3 sequence (DNA): TGTGCCAGCAGGCTAGGACAACTCCCCAATGAGCAGTTCTTC.

V and J are TRBV10-3 and TRBJ2-1; 8 bases are a match to TRBD2. V dropped 7 bases and J dropped 9; count of bases not matched to a gene: 14. CDR3 length: 15 amino acids. The germline V gene has CDR1 ENHRY and CDR2 SYGVKD. Here the CDR3 DNA reads TGTGCCATCACCCCGGGAGGGAGTTTGTTCGGTGAGCAGTTCTTC. It translates to CAITPGGSLFGEQFF.

The chain couples TRBV7-9 to TRBJ2-5; D is unclear. V was cut by 4 bases and J by 9 bases, with 12 bases left in between. The CDR3 extends over 12 amino acids. The germline gives CDR1 SEHNR, CDR2 FQNEAQ (reference sequence). This CDR3 is CASSSLTWAQYF. In DNA, the CDR3 is TGTGCCAGCAGCTCTCTGACCTGGGCCCAGTACTTC. The full variable domain, rest sourced from reference TRBV7-9 and TRBJ2-5, is DTGVSQNPRHKITKRGQNVTFRCDPISEHNRLYWYRQTLGQGPEFLTYFQNEAQLEKSRLLSDRFSAERPKGSFSTLEIQRTEQGDSAMYLCASSSLTWAQYFGPGTRLLVL.

As DNA, the CDR3 is TGCGCCAGCAGTAGGGGAATCTCCTACAATGAGCAGTTCTTC. It specifies CASSRGISYNEQFF. The chain uses TRBV10-2 and TRBJ2-1, with a tentative D call TRBD1 (5 bases). Between the trimmed V and J ends, which lost 5 bases and 0 bases, there was a span of 8 bases. The CDR3 runs to 14 residues. Germline assignment: CDR1 WSHSY and CDR2 SAAADI.

The chain has TRBV7-9 and TRBJ2-1; D possibly corresponds to TRBD2 (5 bases). V gave up 5 bases and J gave up 1 base, with 15 bases separating them. CDR1 is SEHNR, CDR2 FQNEAQ, per germline (reference sequence). This CDR3 has 16 amino acids. The CDR3, as DNA: TGTGCCAGCAGCGTGCCCGAGGGATATTCCTACAATGAGCAGTTCTTC. It yields the protein CASSVPEGYSYNEQFF. The whole variable domain, filled in from reference TRBV7-9 and TRBJ2-1, reads DTGVSQNPRHKITKRGQNVTFRCDPISEHNRLYWYRQTLGQGPEFLTYFQNEAQLEKSRLLSDRFSAERPKGSFSTLEIQRTEQGDSAMYLCASSVPEGYSYNEQFFGPGTRLTVL.

The chain joins TRBV2 to TRBJ2-7; 7 bases are shared with TRBD1. Germline loops: CDR1 SNHLY, CDR2 FYNNEI. V dropped 4 bases and J dropped 2; count of bases not matched to a gene: 5. This CDR3 has 14 residues. CDR3 DNA: TGTGCCAGCAGTGGACAGGGAAGGGCCTACGAGCAGTACTTC. Protein: CASSGQGRAYEQYF.

This clone was counted a few times. The rearrangement joins TRBV21-1 to TRBJ1-1; the table names TRBD1, a call not compared with the DNA. TRBV21-1 is given as a pseudogene. CDR3 length: 17 residues. The CDR3 loop is CASSRVRDRDGRTEAFF. CDR3 in DNA: TGTGCCAGCAGCAGAGTGCGGGACAGGGACGGGCGCACTGAAGCTTTCTTT.

Details on this clone: Other DNA sequences in this sample translate to the same CDR3. The chain joins TRBV11-2 to TRBJ2-1, with D possibly TRBD2 on 6 matching bases. Germline lookup yields CDR1 SGHAT and CDR2 FQNNGV. This CDR3 contains 13 residues. V was clipped by 1 base and J by 7 bases, with 8 bases between them. The CDR3 DNA reads TGTGCCAGCAGCTTAGGCCGGGAGAATGAGCAGTTCTTC. It translates to CASSLGRENEQFF.

The rearrangement links TRBV5-1 to TRBJ1-1, with TRBD1 identical over 7 bases. Germline CDR1 reads SGHRS; CDR2 reads YFSETQ. The CDR3 is made up of 16 amino acids. After removal of 0 bases from V and 1 base from J, the junction contained 6 bases not matched to a gene. CDR3 DNA: TGCGCCAGCAGCTTGGCGACAGGGCCCGGGAACACTGAAGCTTTCTTT. It yields the protein CASSLATGPGNTEAFF. Complete variable domain (other parts from reference TRBV5-1 and TRBJ1-1): KAGVTQTPRYLIKTRGQQVTLSCSPISGHRSVSWYQQTPGQGLQFLFEYFSETQRNKGNFPGRFSGRQFSNSRSEMNVSTLELGDSALYLCASSLATGPGNTEAFFGQGTRLTVV.

V and J are TRBV4-1 and TRBJ2-2; D gene uncertain. Trimming stripped 2 bases from V and 4 bases from J, with 14 bases between. From germline, CDR1 is MGHRA and CDR2 YSYEKL. CDR3 size: 16 residues. The CDR3 DNA reads TGCGCCAGCAGCCAACTAGATATCGTAAGCACCGGGGAGCTGTTTTTT. Translating it yields CASSQLDIVSTGELFF.

This sequence joins TRBV19 and TRBJ1-5, with 8 bases lining up with TRBD1. V was clipped by 3 bases and J by 5 bases; unmatched bases: 6. This CDR3 is built from 15 residues. Per the germline V gene, CDR1 is LNHDA and CDR2 is SQIVND (reference sequence). This CDR3 is CASSMAGQAHQPQHF. DNA of the CDR3: TGTGCCAGTAGTATGGCGGGACAGGCTCATCAGCCCCAGCATTTT. The variable domain in full, with the rest retrieved from reference TRBV19 and TRBJ1-5, is DGGITQSPKYLFRKEGQNVTLSCEQNLNHDAMYWYRQDPGQGLRLIYYSQIVNDFQKGDIAEGYSVSREKKESFPLTVTSAQKNPTAFYLCASSMAGQAHQPQHFGDGTRLSIL.

The chain joins TRBV19 to TRBJ2-1, with TRBD2 matching 7 bases. J gave up 0 bases and V 5 bases, and 4 bases lay outside the gene matches. The CDR3 extends over 15 amino acids. Germline loops: CDR1 LNHDA, CDR2 SQIVND (reference sequence). CDR3 sequence (DNA): TGTGCCAGTAGTCGTCGGGAGGCCTCCTACAATGAGCAGTTCTTC. Its translation: CASSRREASYNEQFF.

The J gene is TRBJ2-7, the V gene TRBV4-3; unclear D gene. V dropped 3 bases and J dropped 3 bases, with 6 bases sitting between them. This CDR3 is 12 amino acids long. Germline CDR1 LGHNA, CDR2 YSLEER. CDR3 coding DNA: TGCGCCAGCAGCCAGGCCGGCTACGAGCAGTACTTC. This encodes CASSQAGYEQYF.

The gene calls are TRBV11-2 and TRBJ2-2; D is undetermined. Germline CDR1 is SGHAT and CDR2 is FQNNGV. With 3 bases removed from V and 1 base from J, the gap between germline ends came to 6 bases. This CDR3 region has 14 residues. CDR3 sequence reads: CASSFLRNTGELFF. CDR3 DNA: TGTGCCAGCAGCTTCTTGCGGAACACCGGGGAGCTGTTTTTT.

The V and J genes are TRBV28 and TRBJ1-2; perhaps TRBD1 as D (5 bases). CDR1 MDHEN and CDR2 SYDVKM come from the germline V gene. Trimming removed 3 bases from V and 6 bases from J, with 11 bases in between. The CDR3 extends over 13 amino acids. CDR3 bases: TGTGCCAGCAGTTTGGGGGGAGCTAATGGCTACACCTTC. This encodes CASSLGGANGYTF.

The CDR3 DNA follows: TGTGCCATCAGTGGAGCAAGAGCCGGCGGGACCGATGAGCAGTTCTTC. It codes for CAISGARAGGTDEQFF. This chain joins TRBV10-3 and TRBJ2-1; TRBD2 might be the D (6 bases). The CDR3 loop spans 16 amino acids. The germline V gene has CDR1 ENHRY and CDR2 SYGVKD. V gave up 4 bases and J gave up 8 bases, with 21 bases separating them.

This rearrangement joins TRBV7-3 to TRBJ2-2, with a possible D match to TRBD2 (5 bases). In germline, CDR1 is SGHTA, CDR2 FQGTGA. The CDR3 contains 14 residues. Trimming pared 5 bases from V and 1 base from J, leaving 8 bases between. The CDR3 here is CASSRTWNTGELFF. Written as DNA, the CDR3 is TGTGCCAGCAGCCGGACTTGGAACACCGGGGAGCTGTTTTTT.

The rearrangement joins TRBV5-5 to TRBJ1-2; D not certain. This CDR3 spans 12 amino acids. Trimming cost V 0 bases and J 7 bases, with 7 bases left between them. From germline, CDR1 is SGHKS and CDR2 YYEKEE (reference sequence). CDR3 in DNA: TGTGCCAGCAGCTTGGAGGGCAGTGGCTACACCTTC. Its translation is CASSLEGSGYTF.

V gene TRBV29-1 combines with J gene TRBJ1-2; perhaps TRBD1 as D (5 bases). The germline CDR1 and CDR2 sequences are SQVTM and ANQGSEA. This CDR3 contains 12 residues. The V end was cut by 4 bases, the J end by 8 bases, with 14 bases between. Here the CDR3 DNA reads TGCAGCGTTGCAGAGGGGTTGAAGGGCTACACCTTC. Its translation is CSVAEGLKGYTF. Variable domain in full (rest from reference TRBV29-1 and TRBJ1-2): SAVISQKPSRDICQRGTSLTIQCQVDSQVTMMFWYRQQPGQSLTLIATANQGSEATYESGFVIDKFPISRPNLTFSTLTVSNMSPEDSSIYLCSVAEGLKGYTFGSGTRLTVV.

There are a few counts of this clone. The chain employs TRBV28 and TRBJ2-5; D gene unclear. Germline lookup yields CDR1 MDHEN and CDR2 SYDVKM. The CDR3 sequence is 12 residues long. V shed 8 bases and J shed 4 bases, with 11 bases lying between them. This CDR3 reads CASLGLGETQYF. Here the CDR3 DNA reads TGTGCCAGCTTAGGGTTAGGAGAGACCCAGTACTTC.

A remark on this clone: With a far larger clone one base away, a read error is the likely cause. This chain uses TRBV28 with TRBJ1-2, with a possible D match to TRBD1 (6 bases). The germline V and J ends were trimmed by 2 bases and 5 bases, with 21 bases remaining between them. Germline lookup yields CDR1 MDHEN and CDR2 SYDVKM. CDR3 length: 17 amino acids. In nucleotides, the CDR3 is TGTGCCAGCAGTTTAATTTTGGGGGCGGAGAAGAGTTATGGCTACACCTTC. It encodes CASSLILGAEKSYGYTF.

This clone has only one observation. The chain joins TRBV4-3 to TRBJ2-1, with D unclear. With 7 bases removed from V and 1 base from J, the gap between germline ends came to 23 bases. The CDR3 has 18 amino acids. Germline V gene data show CDR1 as LGHNA and CDR2 as YSLEER. Here the CDR3 DNA reads TGCGCCAGCACCCCCCATGGCCCGGGCTTGGCTTCCTACAATGAGCAGTTCTTC. It codes for CASTPHGPGLASYNEQFF.

This clone was detected a few times. This rearrangement joins TRBV30 to TRBJ2-3; no clear D. V shed 0 bases and J shed 3 bases, with 25 bases lying between them. CDR3 length: 19 residues. Germline V lookup: CDR1 GTSNPN, CDR2 SVGIG (reference sequence). CDR3 residues: CAWSVPYSGLRKRTDTQYF. The CDR3 nucleotides are TGTGCCTGGAGTGTACCCTATTCCGGGCTCCGGAAGAGGACAGATACGCAGTATTTT.